This record concerns one T cell receptor (beta chain) sequence. This specimen belongs to a study of PD-1 blockade in classical Hodgkin lymphoma. V dropped 2 bases and J dropped 2 bases, with 11 bases sitting between them. Germline values: CDR1 SQVTM, CDR2 ANQGSEA. The CDR3 totals 14 residues. Data came from immunoSEQ multiplex PCR; TCRdb stores just in-frame clones and leaves some out. The sample includes 20,000 to 25,000 clones, 73% seen only once; the top ten take less than 25%. Exposure to brentuximab vedotin varied, and each patient had relapsed following autologous stem cell transplantation. This clonotype was obtained from a human donor with classical Hodgkin lymphoma. Here the sequenced sample was peripheral blood mononuclear cells (PBMCs), taken before the second cycle of nivolumab. J is TRBJ2-3 and V is TRBV29-1; maybe TRBD2 (5 bases). The CDR3 nucleotides read TGCAGCGTTGAAAGGGCCGGGATCACAGATACGCAGTATTTT. Its protein product is CSVERAGITDTQYF.